A single sample gave rise to the 15 T cell receptor beta chains below, sequenced in a study of cytomegalovirus exposure and HLA in healthy donors. Primers for the PCR totalled 60 Vbeta and 13 Jbeta. Measured with immunoSEQ multiplex PCR; TCRdb has only the in-frame clones, and not every one. Of 150,000 to 200,000 clones in the sample, roughly three quarters were seen once. Sequencing used PBMCs. The receptor source for this set is a woman aged 50 to 60 in good health and CMV-seronegative.

The chain has TRBV7-9 and TRBJ2-7; TRBD1 matches at 10 bases. The CDR3 runs to 16 residues. Germline values: CDR1 SEHNR, CDR2 FQNEAQ (reference sequence). Trimming took 0 bases from V and 0 from J; bases not matched to a gene: 2. The CDR3 here is CASSLADRGNSYEQYF. The CDR3, as DNA: TGTGCCAGCAGCTTAGCGGACAGGGGGAACTCCTACGAGCAGTACTTC.

This rearrangement joins TRBV19 to TRBJ2-1; D perhaps matches TRBD1 (5 bases). Germline CDR1 reads LNHDA; CDR2 reads SQIVND (reference sequence). CDR3 size: 11 residues. The V gene lost 7 bases and the J gene lost 10 bases, with 11 bases spanning the gap. In DNA, the CDR3 is TGTGCCAGTAACGTGGGGCGAGAGCAGTTCTTC. Its translation: CASNVGREQFF.

This chain connects TRBV2 to TRBJ1-5, with D unresolved. CDR3 size: 15 residues. The V gene lost 9 bases and the J gene lost 2 bases, with 17 bases spanning the gap. Germline loops: CDR1 SNHLY, CDR2 FYNNEI. The CDR3 reads CASFREPLGNQPQHF. The CDR3 DNA is TGTGCCAGTTTCCGGGAACCCCTAGGCAATCAGCCCCAGCATTTT. The full variable domain, rest sourced from reference TRBV2 and TRBJ1-5, is EPEVTQTPSHQVTQMGQEVILRCVPISNHLYFYWYRQILGQKVEFLVSFYNNEISEKSEIFDDQFSVERPDGSNFTLKIRSTKLEDSAMYFCASFREPLGNQPQHFGDGTRLSIL.

The chain is built from TRBV25-1 and TRBJ2-3, with a weak D call TRBD2 (5 bases). The CDR3 consists of 15 residues. V lost 7 bases, J lost 0 bases, and 14 bases lay in between. Germline V gene data show CDR1 as MGHDK and CDR2 as SYGVNS. The CDR3 sequence: CASIDVGVSTDTQYF. The DNA of the CDR3 is TGTGCCAGCATCGACGTGGGAGTCAGCACAGATACGCAGTATTTT.

This rearrangement joins TRBV25-1 to TRBJ2-3; maybe TRBD1 (6 bases). The CDR3 is made up of 15 amino acids. The V gene's germline CDR1 is MGHDK and CDR2 SYGVNS. CDR3 region: CVTQGRTGIWDTQYF. For the CDR3, the DNA is TGTGTTACCCAGGGGCGAACAGGGATATGGGATACGCAGTATTTT.

This clone was detected a few times. The chain recombines TRBV9 with TRBJ2-3; a possible D gene is TRBD2 (5 bases). The germline V and J ends were trimmed by 0 bases and 6 bases, with 14 bases remaining between them. CDR1 is SGDLS and CDR2 is YYNGEE in the germline V gene. The CDR3 extends over 15 amino acids. CDR3 loop: CASSVEEVPTDTQYF. The CDR3 DNA follows: TGTGCCAGCAGCGTAGAGGAGGTCCCCACGGATACGCAGTATTTT.

The genes are TRBV20-1 and TRBJ2-1; TRBD2 is a possible D gene (6 bases). The CDR3 length is 11 residues. Trimming took off 6 bases at V and 13 bases at J, with 16 bases between the two ends. CDR1 is DFQATT and CDR2 is SNEGSKA in the germline V gene (reference sequence). The CDR3 reads CSAKRALDQFF. The DNA for the CDR3 is TGCAGTGCGAAGCGGGCGTTAGACCAGTTCTTC.

The genes are TRBV19 and TRBJ2-5, with 7 nucleotides matching TRBD1. There are 14 residues in the CDR3. With 5 bases clipped from V and 1 base from J, the junction kept 4 bases outside the gene matches. Germline CDR1 reads LNHDA; CDR2 reads SQIVND (reference sequence). Here the CDR3 DNA reads TGTGCCAGTAGTCTTCGACAGGGCCAAGAGACCCAGTACTTC. Translated, it gives CASSLRQGQETQYF.

V is TRBV6-1 and J is TRBJ2-1, with TRBD2 matching 13 bases. The CDR3 has 20 residues. The germline V gene has CDR1 MNHNS and CDR2 SASEGT. J lost 0 bases, V lost 0 bases, and 8 bases had no gene match. CDR3 in amino acids: CASSEATGLAGPSSYNEQFF. In DNA form, the CDR3 reads TGTGCCAGCAGTGAAGCGACGGGACTAGCGGGGCCGAGCTCCTACAATGAGCAGTTCTTC.

This clone came up a few times. This chain uses TRBV25-1 with TRBJ1-1, with D possibly TRBD1 on 5 matching bases. The CDR3 sequence is 16 residues long. The V gene lost 3 bases and the J gene lost 9 bases, with 23 bases spanning the gap. Germline V gives CDR1 MGHDK, CDR2 SYGVNS. The CDR3 reads CASSDPAWGREGKAFF. CDR3 bases: TGTGCCAGCAGTGATCCCGCTTGGGGCAGGGAGGGGAAAGCTTTCTTT.

V is TRBV4-2 and J is TRBJ1-2; D perhaps matches TRBD1 (5 bases). The germline V and J ends were trimmed by 5 bases and 3 bases, with 16 bases remaining between them. CDR1 and CDR2 from the germline V gene are LGHNA and YNFKEQ. The CDR3 contains 15 residues. The CDR3 DNA is TGTGCCAGCAGCTCCCTCGGCAGGGAGGACTATGGCTACACCTTC. Amino acids: CASSSLGREDYGYTF.

This chain links TRBV5-1 with TRBJ2-5; D unresolved. With 1 base removed from V and 11 bases from J, the gap between germline ends came to 12 bases. The CDR3 covers 12 residues. Germline V CDR1 and CDR2: SGHRS, YFSETQ. In nucleotides, the CDR3 is TGCGCCAGCAGCTTGACGAGAGGAGAGCAGTACTTC. Encoded protein: CASSLTRGEQYF.

This clone was counted once. This sequence joins TRBV28 and TRBJ2-7; 10 bases fit TRBD1. Germline loops: CDR1 MDHEN, CDR2 SYDVKM. CDR3 length: 14 amino acids. Trimming took 7 bases from V and 5 from J; bases not matched to a gene: 8. The CDR3 protein is CASINRDRGDEQYF. In DNA form, the CDR3 reads TGTGCCAGCATAAACCGGGACAGGGGCGACGAGCAGTACTTC. Using reference TRBV28 and TRBJ2-7 for the parts outside the CDR3, the full variable domain is DVKVTQSSRYLVKRTGEKVFLECVQDMDHENMFWYRQDPGLGLRLIYFSYDVKMKEKGDIPEGYSVSREKKERFSLILESASTNQTSMYLCASINRDRGDEQYFGPGTRLTVT.

The genes are TRBV10-1 and TRBJ1-1; a possible D gene is TRBD1 (5 bases). Looked up from germline, CDR1 is WNHNN and CDR2 is SYGVQD (reference sequence). This CDR3 is built from 13 residues. Trimming took 2 bases from V and 5 from J, leaving 9 bases between them. The CDR3 reads CASSEQGRTEAFF. The CDR3 DNA reads TGCGCCAGCAGTGAGCAGGGTCGGACTGAAGCTTTCTTT.

The gene calls are TRBV5-1 and TRBJ2-7; 10 bases fit TRBD2. After removal of 3 bases from V and 4 bases from J, the junction contained 4 bases not matched to a gene. There are 14 residues in the CDR3. The V gene's germline CDR1 is SGHRS and CDR2 YFSETQ. CDR3 coding DNA: TGCGCCAGCAGCTGGACTAGCGGAACTTACGAGCAGTACTTC. Translating gives CASSWTSGTYEQYF.